This entry lists 28 T cell receptor beta chains sequenced from one sample in a study of cytomegalovirus exposure and HLA in healthy donors. The PCR made use of 60 Vbeta and 13 Jbeta primers. TCRdb keeps only in-frame clones here, not all; method: immunoSEQ multiplex PCR. The sample has about 150,000 clones, 9.4% seen once; the top ten hold around 1.9%. The sequencing input was PBMCs. The source of these receptors is a male donor in good health and CMV-seronegative.

The rearrangement joins TRBV7-9 to TRBJ1-5; tentative D call: TRBD1 (5 bases). This CDR3 has 15 amino acids. Trimming cost V 3 bases and J 3 bases, with 12 bases left between them. The germline gives CDR1 SEHNR, CDR2 FQNEAQ (reference sequence). The CDR3 spells CASSLDTIPNQPQHF. The CDR3 nucleotides read TGTGCCAGCAGCTTGGACACCATCCCCAATCAGCCCCAGCATTTT.

The genes are TRBV4-3 and TRBJ1-4; 10 nucleotides align to TRBD1. Per germline, CDR1 LGHNA and CDR2 YSLEER. J was trimmed by 7 bases and V by 0 bases; bases with no gene match: 2. This CDR3 spans 15 amino acids. The CDR3 here is CASSQEDRGGEKLFF. CDR3 DNA sequence: TGCGCCAGCAGCCAAGAGGACAGGGGGGGTGAAAAACTGTTTTTT.

This clone turned up a few times. This rearrangement joins TRBV4-2 to TRBJ2-1; TRBD1 matches at 9 bases. Losses at the gene ends were 4 bases for V and 7 bases for J; bases not matched to a gene: 8. CDR3 length: 15 residues. Germline CDR1 reads LGHNA; CDR2 reads YNFKEQ. In DNA form, the CDR3 reads TGTGCCAGCAGCCGCAACTGGGACAGGGCTAATGAGCAGTTCTTC. Its protein is CASSRNWDRANEQFF.

This clone was seen only once. The chain joins TRBV4-3 to TRBJ1-1; no reliable D call. The CDR3 has 15 amino acids. V dropped 4 bases and J dropped 5 bases, with 17 bases sitting between them. The germline CDR1 and CDR2 sequences are LGHNA and YSLEER. The CDR3 sequence is CASSLYTAQRTEAFF. The CDR3 DNA reads TGCGCCAGCAGCCTATACACGGCGCAGAGGACTGAAGCTTTCTTT.

This clone was seen a few times. The chain has TRBV4-3 and TRBJ1-3, with unresolved D. Germline V gene lookup returns CDR1 LGHNA and CDR2 YSLEER. V gave up 4 bases and J gave up 0 bases, with 7 bases separating them. CDR3 length equals 14 residues. The CDR3 reads CASSREFSGNTIYF. In DNA, the CDR3 is TGCGCCAGCAGCCGGGAGTTCTCTGGAAACACCATATATTTT.

This clone has just a few counts. The genes are TRBV7-6 and TRBJ2-1; D possibly corresponds to TRBD2 (5 bases). Trimming took off 5 bases at V and 4 bases at J, with 9 bases between the two ends. The germline gives CDR1 SGHVS, CDR2 FNYEAQ. The CDR3 extends over 13 amino acids. CDR3 in amino acids: CASSPEVYNEQFF. As DNA, the CDR3 is TGTGCCAGCAGCCCGGAGGTGTACAATGAGCAGTTCTTC.

This clone has more than one count but fewer than ten. V and J are TRBV5-1 and TRBJ2-5, with D possibly matching TRBD2 (5 bases). The CDR3 contains 14 residues. Trimming cost V 1 base and J 4 bases, with 11 bases left between them. Germline V gene lookup returns CDR1 SGHRS and CDR2 YFSETQ. This CDR3 is CASSLSGVVETQYF. CDR3 in DNA: TGCGCCAGCAGCTTGTCCGGGGTGGTAGAGACCCAGTACTTC.

This clone was seen a handful of times. The chain is built from TRBV6-5 and TRBJ2-7, with 7 nucleotides matching TRBD2. With 2 bases clipped from V and 7 bases from J, the junction kept 8 bases outside the gene matches. The CDR3 consists of 14 residues. Germline-derived CDR1 and CDR2 are MNHEY and SVGAGI. Here the CDR3 DNA reads TGTGCCAGCAGTTACACGGTGGGGGGGAAAGAGCAGTACTTC. This codes for CASSYTVGGKEQYF.

The chain has TRBV10-3 and TRBJ2-7; possible D gene TRBD1, 6 bases. V lost 6 bases and J 1 base, leaving 13 bases between the germline ends. In germline, CDR1 is ENHRY, CDR2 SYGVKD. This CDR3 has 14 amino acids. CDR3 in DNA: TGTGCCATCAGGATTCGGACAGATTCCTACGAGCAGTACTTC. Amino acid sequence: CAIRIRTDSYEQYF.

The chain carries TRBV7-8 and TRBJ2-3; 9 nucleotides match TRBD2. CDR1 and CDR2 (germline): SGHVS, FQNEAQ. CDR3 size: 16 residues. The V and J ends lost 1 base and 4 bases, in that order; junction bases with no gene match: 6. The CDR3 nucleotides are TGTGCCAGCAGCTTAGGGGTTAGCGGGAGCGCAGATACGCAGTATTTT. Encoded protein: CASSLGVSGSADTQYF.

The chain employs TRBV2 and TRBJ1-5; D is ambiguous. Germline loops: CDR1 SNHLY, CDR2 FYNNEI. Trimming removed 4 bases from V and 2 bases from J, with 9 bases in between. The CDR3 loop spans 14 amino acids. CDR3 residues: CASSGGYGNQPQHF. Written as DNA, the CDR3 is TGTGCCAGCAGTGGAGGGTACGGCAATCAGCCCCAGCATTTT. Full variable domain (remainder filled in from reference TRBV2 and TRBJ1-5): EPEVTQTPSHQVTQMGQEVILRCVPISNHLYFYWYRQILGQKVEFLVSFYNNEISEKSEIFDDQFSVERPDGSNFTLKIRSTKLEDSAMYFCASSGGYGNQPQHFGDGTRLSIL.

The chain combines TRBV19 with TRBJ1-5; 8 bases match TRBD1. V shed 9 bases and J 6 bases; nucleotides not matched to a gene: 10. Germline V gives CDR1 LNHDA, CDR2 SQIVND (reference sequence). CDR3 length equals 14 residues. CDR3 loop: CASLGTGWGQPQHF. In nucleotides, the CDR3 is TGTGCCAGCCTCGGGACAGGTTGGGGTCAGCCCCAGCATTTT.

CDR3 in amino acids: CASSPKLLAGGSYNEQFF. CDR3 in DNA: TGTGCCAGCAGCCCCAAGTTACTAGCGGGGGGTTCCTACAATGAGCAGTTCTTC. The rearrangement joins TRBV14 to TRBJ2-1, with 12 nucleotides matching TRBD2. This CDR3 is 18 amino acids long. J was trimmed by 1 base and V by 4 bases; bases with no gene match: 8. Germline CDR1 and CDR2: SGHDN and FVKESK.

This sequence joins TRBV4-3 and TRBJ1-4; D uncertain. The CDR3 consists of 17 residues. V was shortened by 0 bases and J by 0 bases, with 11 bases between the two germline ends. Germline V gives CDR1 LGHNA, CDR2 YSLEER. The CDR3: CASSQDRSGATNEKLFF. CDR3 nucleotide sequence: TGCGCCAGCAGCCAAGACCGATCGGGTGCAACTAATGAAAAACTGTTTTTT.

The V gene is TRBV5-4, the J gene TRBJ2-5; TRBD1 agrees at 10 bases. V gave up 4 bases and J gave up 3 bases; unmatched junction bases: 12. Germline-derived CDR1 and CDR2 are SGHNT and YYREEE (reference sequence). This CDR3 has 17 residues. CDR3 coding DNA: TGTGCCAGCAGCCCAAAATCCCCGGGACAGGGGAAAGAGACCCAGTACTTC. Residues: CASSPKSPGQGKETQYF.

In DNA form, the CDR3 reads TGTGCCAGCAGCTTAATGACAGGGGGCTACACTGAAGCTTTCTTT. Translation: CASSLMTGGYTEAFF. This chain uses TRBV11-2 with TRBJ1-1; 10 bases align to TRBD1. Germline CDR1 is SGHAT and CDR2 is FQNNGV. V lost 2 bases and J lost 3; bases outside the gene matches: 3. This CDR3 has 15 amino acids.

This clone was counted between two and nine times. This chain uses TRBV19 with TRBJ1-5; tentative D call: TRBD1 (6 bases). Germline V gives CDR1 LNHDA, CDR2 SQIVND (reference sequence). The CDR3 contains 15 residues. V was pared by 5 bases and J by 2 bases, with 13 bases between. The CDR3 DNA is TGTGCCAGTAGTTCCGGGACAATAGGCAATCAGCCCCAGCATTTT. Protein sequence: CASSSGTIGNQPQHF.

The V call is TRBV29-1, the J call TRBJ2-3; D gene unclear. The CDR3 contains 11 residues. Trimming left V 6 bases short and J 5 bases short, with 9 bases between. In germline, CDR1 is SQVTM, CDR2 ANQGSEA. The CDR3 region is CSVQSGDTQYF. CDR3 sequence (DNA): TGCAGCGTCCAATCGGGAGATACGCAGTATTTT.

This chain connects TRBV5-1 to TRBJ2-1, with D maybe TRBD2 (5 bases). V was pared by 0 bases and J by 9 bases, with 13 bases between. Germline CDR1 reads SGHRS; CDR2 reads YFSETQ. This CDR3 contains 14 residues. DNA for the CDR3: TGCGCCAGCAGCTTGGAGCTAGCTTCTAGTGAGCAGTTCTTC. Translation: CASSLELASSEQFF.

This clone has just a few counts. The V call is TRBV6-5, the J call TRBJ1-1; D may be TRBD1 (6 bases). The V and J ends lost 6 bases and 5 bases respectively, with 19 bases between them. Germline V gene lookup returns CDR1 MNHEY and CDR2 SVGAGI. There are 15 residues in the CDR3. CDR3 protein: CASSEQGNQGTEAFF. Here the CDR3 DNA reads TGTGCCAGCAGCGAGCAGGGTAACCAGGGGACTGAAGCTTTCTTT.

The V and J genes are TRBV28 and TRBJ1-5; 8 positions agree with TRBD1. The junction had 4 bases not matched to a gene; V was cut back by 7 bases and J by 5 bases. The CDR3 is made up of 13 amino acids. Looked up from germline, CDR1 is MDHEN and CDR2 is SYDVKM. In nucleotides, the CDR3 is TGTGCCAGCAAGTCAGGGGGCTATCAGCCCCAGCATTTT. It is translated as CASKSGGYQPQHF.

The chain couples TRBV9 to TRBJ2-2; possible D gene TRBD1, 6 bases. Per the germline V gene, CDR1 is SGDLS and CDR2 is YYNGEE. Between the trimmed V and J ends, which lost 3 bases and 1 base, there was a span of 7 bases. The CDR3 runs to 14 residues. This chain's CDR3 is CASSEGQNTGELFF. The CDR3 bases are TGTGCCAGCAGCGAGGGACAGAACACCGGGGAGCTGTTTTTT.

The V call is TRBV29-1, the J call TRBJ1-1, with 7 bases fitting TRBD1. With 0 bases clipped from V and 3 bases from J, the junction kept 4 bases outside the gene matches. Per germline, CDR1 SQVTM and CDR2 ANQGSEA. The CDR3 length is 14 residues. The DNA for the CDR3 is TGCAGCGTTGAAGATGACAGGGAATACACTGAAGCTTTCTTT. Protein sequence: CSVEDDREYTEAFF.

The table lists this clone with a few counts. The V and J genes are TRBV7-9 and TRBJ2-1; no firm D call. V was cut by 1 base and J by 4 bases, with 8 bases left in between. Germline V gene data show CDR1 as SEHNR and CDR2 as FQNEAQ (reference sequence). This CDR3 comprises 14 residues. The CDR3 DNA is TGTGCCAGCAGCTTAGACCGGGTATACAATGAGCAGTTCTTC. It encodes CASSLDRVYNEQFF.

The chain carries TRBV19 and TRBJ1-1, with D perhaps TRBD1 (6 bases). This CDR3 spans 15 amino acids. Germline assignment: CDR1 LNHDA and CDR2 SQIVND (reference sequence). V lost 0 bases and J lost 5, with 13 bases in between. CDR3 amino acids: CASSIDRGTATEAFF. The CDR3 bases are TGTGCCAGTAGTATAGACAGGGGCACGGCGACTGAAGCTTTCTTT.

The CDR3 region has the DNA TGCGCCAGCAGCGGCGGGACTAGCGGGGTCTATGAGCAGTTCTTC. Translation: CASSGGTSGVYEQFF. The chain is built from TRBV4-3 and TRBJ2-1, with TRBD2 matching 13 bases. After removal of 5 bases from V and 8 bases from J, the junction contained 6 bases not matched to a gene. Germline V CDR1 and CDR2: LGHNA, YSLEER. CDR3 length equals 15 residues.

The V and J genes are TRBV7-6 and TRBJ2-3, with D possibly being TRBD2 (6 bases). From germline, CDR1 is SGHVS and CDR2 FNYEAQ. Trimming removed 1 base at V and 0 bases at J, with 17 bases between. This CDR3 has 18 residues. CDR3 loop: CASSLGMRGLLSTDTQYF. CDR3 DNA: TGTGCCAGCAGCTTAGGAATGCGGGGTCTACTTAGCACAGATACGCAGTATTTT.

This rearrangement joins TRBV11-2 to TRBJ2-1, with a possible D match to TRBD1 (7 bases). Germline CDR1 reads SGHAT; CDR2 reads FQNNGV. CDR3 length equals 17 residues. Trimming left V 6 bases short and J 6 bases short, with 24 bases between. DNA of the CDR3: TGTGCCAGCAGACCACTAGCTCGAAGAGGGGGCCCCAATGAGCAGTTCTTC. Protein product: CASRPLARRGGPNEQFF.